One TCR beta chain is described in this entry. Its matching antigen is unknown. Data came from immunoSEQ multiplex PCR; TCRdb stores just in-frame clones and leaves some out. The sample consists of about 190,000 clones, approximately 84% of them appearing once. The data belong to a study of cytomegalovirus exposure and HLA in healthy donors. Findings of the study overall: The authors enumerated some 160 TCR beta chains as linked to cytomegalovirus. Later, an analysis found that TCR clusters from the first cohort tended to co-occur in the roughly 130 validation repertoires.

Trimming took 1 base from V and 5 from J; bases not matched to a gene: 6. Looked up from germline, CDR1 is MDHEN and CDR2 is SYDVKM. The CDR3 is 16 residues long. The V gene is TRBV28, the J gene TRBJ1-5, with 9 bases fitting TRBD1. The clonotype comes from a man younger than 35 in good health and CMV-seropositive. The sample taken for sequencing was PBMCs. CDR3 sequence: CASSLYGTGLYQPQHF. The CDR3 DNA reads as TGTGCCAGCAGTTTATACGGGACAGGGCTCTATCAGCCCCAGCATTTT.